These 13 T cell receptor beta chains originate from one sample sequenced in a study of T cells in Graves' hyperthyroidism and ophthalmopathy. Amplification of TCR beta CDR3 regions was performed using RNA transcripts as template. The HTBI set primed first-round TCR CDR3 RT-PCR. TCRdb re-derived calls from the multiplex PCR reads in MiXCR, one entry per CDR3 protein. The sample records roughly 600,000 distinct CDR3 sequences, roughly 15% being singletons. What was sequenced was blood. The receptors stem from a woman aged 50 to 60 with Graves' ophthalmopathy.

As for this clonotype: Possible read error: a much larger clone is one base away. The CDR3 carries no conserved terminal phenylalanine or tryptophan, so it likely arises from a read error. The chain combines TRBV2 with TRBJ2-5; weak D call: TRBD2 (5 bases). The CDR3 is made up of 14 amino acids. Trimming took off 4 bases at V and 1 base at J, with 10 bases between the two ends. CDR1 and CDR2 from the germline V gene are SNHLY and FYNNEI. DNA for the CDR3: TGTGCCAGCAGTGCTAGCCCAGCCCAAGAGACCCAGTACCTC. This gives the protein CASSASPAQETQYL.

This clonotype was counted a few times. A clone one base away is much larger, so this may be a read error. The chain employs TRBV7-9 and TRBJ1-1; D unresolved. Between the trimmed V and J ends, which lost 2 bases and 0 bases, there was a span of 7 bases. This CDR3 is 14 amino acids long. The germline CDR1 and CDR2 sequences are SEHNR and FQNEAQ (reference sequence). In DNA, the CDR3 is TGTGCCAGCAGCTTACAACGGATGAACACTGAAGCTTTCTTT. It translates to CASSLQRMNTEAFF. The full variable domain, its missing parts supplied by reference TRBV7-9 and TRBJ1-1, is DTGVSQNPRHKITKRGQNVTFRCDPISEHNRLYWYRQTLGQGPEFLTYFQNEAQLEKSRLLSDRFSAERPKGSFSTLEIQRTEQGDSAMYLCASSLQRMNTEAFFGQGTRLTVV.

This clonotype has a count of ten or more. The chain uses TRBV6-2 or TRBV6-3 and TRBJ1-1; 7 nucleotides line up with TRBD1. V lost 4 bases, J lost 1 base, and 9 bases stayed unmatched. The CDR3 totals 16 residues. Germline CDR1 is MNHEY and CDR2 is SVGEGT. CDR3 protein: CASSFLKGGPNTEAFF. In DNA, the CDR3 is TGTGCCAGCAGTTTTCTAAAAGGGGGCCCGAACACTGAAGCTTTCTTT.

This clonotype was observed many times. The rearrangement uses TRBV5-1 and TRBJ1-4, with a possible D match to TRBD1 (5 bases). This CDR3 comprises 15 residues. V was shortened by 4 bases and J by 6 bases, with 16 bases between the two germline ends. The germline gives CDR1 SGHRS, CDR2 YFSETQ. The CDR3 loop is CASSPNQGTYEKLFF. The CDR3, as DNA: TGCGCCAGCAGCCCCAATCAGGGAACCTATGAAAAACTGTTTTTT.

This clonotype was counted many times. The chain joins TRBV3-1 to TRBJ2-7; no clear D. The CDR3 is 17 amino acids. The germline gives CDR1 LGHDT, CDR2 YNNKEL (reference sequence). V was shortened by 0 bases and J by 5 bases, with 20 bases between the two germline ends. The chain's CDR3 is CASSQDWGKSPPDEQYF. The CDR3 region has the DNA TGTGCCAGCAGCCAAGATTGGGGAAAATCCCCTCCTGACGAGCAGTACTTC.

This clonotype has at least ten counts. The V gene is TRBV28, the J gene TRBJ2-2; D is unclear. CDR1 MDHEN and CDR2 SYDVKM come from the germline V gene. Trimming stripped 6 bases from V and 11 bases from J, with 7 bases between. The CDR3 covers 10 residues. CDR3 protein: CASSQFELFF. The DNA for the CDR3 is TGTGCCAGCAGCCAATTCGAGCTGTTTTTT.

The chain joins TRBV5-1 to TRBJ1-3; 7 bases are shared with TRBD1. The V gene end was trimmed by 4 bases and the J gene end by 8 bases; junction bases not matched to a gene: 15. The V gene's germline CDR1 is SGHRS and CDR2 YFSETQ. The CDR3 runs 16 residues. The CDR3 bases are TGCGCCAGCAGCCCCGGGACAGTTGGATCTTTCCACACCATATATTTT. This gives the protein CASSPGTVGSFHTIYF.

Concerning this clonotype: A much bigger clone sits one base away, suggesting this may be a read error. The chain links TRBV12-3 or TRBV12-4 to TRBJ2-7; 8 positions match TRBD2. The CDR3 has 13 amino acids. The ends lost 5 bases at V and 3 bases at J; junction bases unmatched: 3. In DNA form, the CDR3 reads TGTGCCAGCAGTCCGACTAGCGTCTACGAGCAGTACTTC. This sequence encodes CASSPTSVYEQYF.

The rearrangement joins TRBV4-1 to TRBJ2-7; 8 positions match TRBD2. J gave up 6 bases and V 3 bases, and 4 bases lay outside the gene matches. CDR1 and CDR2 from the germline V gene are MGHRA and YSYEKL. This CDR3 has 13 residues. Here the CDR3 DNA reads TGCGCCAGCAGCCACGGGGGGGGCGGCGAGCAGTACTTC. It translates to CASSHGGGGEQYF.

This clonotype was observed a handful of times. The rearrangement joins TRBV18 to TRBJ2-2; D is uncertain. The germline CDR1 and CDR2 sequences are KGHSH and LQKENI. Trimming removed 0 bases from V and 0 bases from J, with 8 bases in between. The CDR3 is made up of 16 amino acids. In nucleotides, the CDR3 is TGTGCCAGCTCACCACCCCAGCAGGCGAACACCGGGGAGCTGTTTTTT. The encoded protein is CASSPPQQANTGELFF.

This chain joins TRBV6-1 and TRBJ2-3; 12 bases are a match to TRBD2. Looked up from germline, CDR1 is MNHNS and CDR2 is SASEGT. The V gene end was trimmed by 6 bases and the J gene end by 4 bases; junction bases not matched to a gene: 5. The CDR3 extends over 15 amino acids. CDR3 nucleotides: TGTGCCAGCAGATCACTAGCGGGAGGTGCAGATACGCAGTATTTT. This codes for CASRSLAGGADTQYF.

The chain carries TRBV14 and TRBJ1-3, with a tentative D call TRBD1 (5 bases). Germline V gene sequence: CDR1 SGHDN, CDR2 FVKESK. The CDR3 is 14 residues long. V lost 3 bases to trimming and J lost 5 bases, with 11 bases between them. CDR3 in DNA: TGTGCCAGCAGCCATTCAGGGTATAGAAACACCATATATTTT. This codes for CASSHSGYRNTIYF.

This clonotype was seen at least ten times. This chain joins TRBV28 and TRBJ1-1; D remains unclear. Per germline, CDR1 MDHEN and CDR2 SYDVKM. The V gene lost 8 bases and the J gene lost 2 bases, with 15 bases spanning the gap. This CDR3 is 14 amino acids long. The CDR3 loop is CASLERTENTEAFF. CDR3 nucleotide sequence: TGTGCCAGCCTTGAACGAACAGAAAACACTGAAGCTTTCTTT.